The 30 T cell receptor beta chains below were found in one sample sequenced in a study of blood T cells in healthy people across ages. Primed by a sample-barcoded 5' primer and a J-beta primer mix, a second PCR proceeded for 7 to 11 cycles. TCRdb recomputed calls from the 5' RACE reads with MiXCR, one row per CDR3 protein. The table has some 1,500,000 distinct CDR3 sequences, about 45% seen once. Sequenced input: blood. These receptor sequences come from a woman aged 18-29 years in good health.

As to this clonotype: Just one base apart from a much larger clone, this may be a read error. The chain recombines TRBV7-2 with TRBJ2-5, with D perhaps matching TRBD1 or TRBD2 (5 bases each). The end of the DNA is better explained by TRBJ2-4, so the J call may be wrong. The CDR3 loop spans 11 amino acids. Germline V gene data show CDR1 as SGHTA and CDR2 as FQGNSA. Here the CDR3 DNA reads TGTACCAGCAGCTGGGGGAACATTCAGTACTTC. The encoded protein is CTSSWGNIQYF.

This clonotype has only a few counts. The V and J genes are TRBV2 and TRBJ2-6; D call uncertain. V was clipped by 8 bases and J by 5 bases, with 4 bases between them. The CDR3 covers 11 residues. Germline CDR1 and CDR2: SNHLY and FYNNEI. The CDR3 bases are TGTGCCAGCCTGTGGGCCAACGTCCTGACTTTC. Its protein is CASLWANVLTF.

This clonotype was counted a few times. The chain has TRBV4-3 and TRBJ1-2; possibly TRBD1 for D (6 bases). Germline assignment: CDR1 LGHNA and CDR2 YSLEER. Trimming took 1 base from V and 6 from J, leaving 21 bases between them. There are 17 residues in the CDR3. For the CDR3, the DNA is TGCGCCAGCAGCCAAGTCCCGAGGCCACAGGGAAGTAATGGCTACACCTTC. Its translation: CASSQVPRPQGSNGYTF.

This clonotype was picked up a small number of times. This rearrangement joins TRBV2 to TRBJ1-2; unclear D gene. The CDR3 extends over 14 amino acids. The germline V gene encodes CDR1 SNHLY and CDR2 FYNNEI. V lost 1 base and J lost 4, with 10 bases in between. The CDR3 loop reads CASSEGLASYGYTF. CDR3 DNA sequence: TGTGCCAGCAGTGAAGGGCTCGCCTCCTATGGCTACACCTTC.

This clonotype was detected ten times or more. The V and J genes are TRBV29-1 and TRBJ2-7, with D uncertain. Germline-derived CDR1 and CDR2 are SQVTM and ANQGSEA. Trimming cost V 3 bases and J 2 bases, with 8 bases left between them. The CDR3 spans 12 residues. The CDR3 sequence: CSVEVGPYEQYF. CDR3 in DNA: TGCAGCGTTGAGGTCGGGCCCTACGAGCAGTACTTC.

J is TRBJ2-1 and V is TRBV4-3; 7 positions match TRBD1. CDR3 length: 13 amino acids. V gave up 5 bases and J gave up 9 bases; unmatched junction bases: 7. Per germline, CDR1 LGHNA and CDR2 YSLEER. CDR3 loop: CASSYDGQAEQFF. The CDR3 DNA reads TGCGCCAGCAGCTACGACGGACAGGCTGAGCAGTTCTTC.

The V gene is TRBV27, the J gene TRBJ2-1; D remains unclear. The germline V gene has CDR1 MNHEY and CDR2 SMNVEV (reference sequence). This CDR3 has 12 residues. Trimming took 5 bases from V and 6 from J, leaving 8 bases between them. The CDR3 DNA reads as TGTGCCAGCAGTCGTCTGAGCAATGAGCAGTTCTTC. Protein sequence: CASSRLSNEQFF.

This chain connects TRBV27 to TRBJ2-1; D unresolved. The J call may not be correct, given that the DNA end is closer to TRBJ2-7. CDR1 and CDR2 from the germline V gene are MNHEY and SMNVEV (reference sequence). The CDR3 is 15 residues long. As DNA, the CDR3 is TGTGCCAGCAGTTTACGCCTAGATATCTACAATGAGCAGTACTTC. It translates to CASSLRLDIYNEQYF.

In its sample, this clonotype was seen a few times. The chain links TRBV7-2 to TRBJ2-1, with 7 bases aligning to TRBD2. J lost 3 bases, V lost 5 bases, and 4 bases had no gene match. The V gene's germline CDR1 is SGHTA and CDR2 FQGNSA. CDR3 size: 14 residues. CDR3 DNA sequence: TGTGCCAGCAGCCTGGGGGACTACTACAATGAGCAGTTCTTC. It translates to CASSLGDYYNEQFF.

This clonotype has only a few counts. The rearrangement links TRBV23-1 to TRBJ2-3, with D tentatively TRBD1 (5 bases). TRBV23-1 is sorted into the ORF group, with uncertain function. The CDR3 consists of 16 residues. V was pared by 3 bases and J by 1 base, with 14 bases between. CDR3 loop: CASSHRCDRGTDTQYF. The CDR3 DNA reads TGCGCCAGCAGTCATAGGTGCGACAGAGGCACAGATACGCAGTATTTT.

This clonotype was counted only a few times. The chain combines TRBV30 with TRBJ2-7; D is perhaps TRBD2 (5 bases). The germline V gene encodes CDR1 GTSNPN and CDR2 SVGIG (reference sequence). Trimming pared 2 bases from V and 1 base from J, leaving 15 bases between. The CDR3 has 15 amino acids. The CDR3: CAWSRGHPPSYEQYF. CDR3 DNA: TGTGCCTGGAGTCGAGGGCACCCCCCATCCTACGAGCAGTACTTC.

The gene calls are TRBV18 and TRBJ1-6; 8 nucleotides align to TRBD1. This CDR3 contains 15 residues. CDR1 is KGHSH and CDR2 is LQKENI in the germline V gene. The ends lost 3 bases at V and 6 bases at J; junction bases unmatched: 4. The CDR3 spells CASSPRTGINSPLHF. The CDR3 bases are TGTGCCAGCTCACCCAGGACAGGGATTAATTCACCCCTCCACTTT.

This chain connects TRBV5-1 to TRBJ1-1, with a tentative D call TRBD1 (5 bases). Germline assignment: CDR1 SGHRS and CDR2 YFSETQ. Trimming shortened V by 10 bases and J by 1 base, and 20 bases separated the two germline ends. This CDR3 has 15 residues. CDR3 protein: CAGTFDGATNTEAFF. The CDR3 nucleotides are TGCGCCGGCACCTTCGACGGGGCGACGAACACTGAAGCTTTCTTT. Full variable domain (outside the CDR3, taken from reference TRBV5-1 and TRBJ1-1): KAGVTQTPRYLIKTRGQQVTLSCSPISGHRSVSWYQQTPGQGLQFLFEYFSETQRNKGNFPGRFSGRQFSNSRSEMNVSTLELGDSALYLCAGTFDGATNTEAFFGQGTRLTVV.

This clonotype has a handful of counts. J is TRBJ2-5 and V is TRBV25-1; D may be TRBD1 or TRBD2 (5 bases each). Between the trimmed V and J ends, which lost 7 bases and 0 bases, there was a span of 18 bases. The CDR3 is 16 amino acids. The germline V gene encodes CDR1 MGHDK and CDR2 SYGVNS. CDR3 DNA sequence: TGTGCCAGCACTCCGCAGGGACGACCGTACCAAGAGACCCAGTACTTC. This sequence encodes CASTPQGRPYQETQYF. Supplemented by reference TRBV25-1 and TRBJ2-5, the full variable domain reads EADIYQTPRYLVIGTGKKITLECSQTMGHDKMYWYQQDPGMELHLIHYSYGVNSTEKGDLSSESTVSRIRTEHFPLTLESARPSHTSQYLCASTPQGRPYQETQYFGPGTRLLVL.

The CDR3 protein is CAISAGTGSQPQHF. CDR3 coding DNA: TGTGCCATCAGTGCAGGGACAGGGAGTCAGCCCCAGCATTTT. The rearrangement links TRBV10-3 to TRBJ1-5, with 9 nucleotides matching TRBD1. CDR1 is ENHRY and CDR2 is SYGVKD in the germline V gene. This CDR3 region has 14 residues. With 4 bases clipped from V and 6 bases from J, the junction kept 4 bases outside the gene matches.

The genes are TRBV10-3 and TRBJ2-5, with 7 bases aligning to TRBD1. Losses at the gene ends were 3 bases for V and 1 base for J; bases not matched to a gene: 5. Germline values: CDR1 ENHRY, CDR2 SYGVKD. This CDR3 comprises 15 residues. Written as DNA, the CDR3 is TGTGCCATCAGTGAAACAGGGGTTGGCCAAGAGACCCAGTACTTC. It codes for CAISETGVGQETQYF.

The chain links TRBV2 to TRBJ2-3; D gene ambiguous. The CDR3 length is 15 residues. Trimming removed 4 bases from V and 3 bases from J, with 14 bases in between. Germline values: CDR1 SNHLY, CDR2 FYNNEI. CDR3 in amino acids: CASSARQKGTDTQYF. The CDR3 DNA is TGTGCCAGCAGTGCCAGGCAGAAGGGAACAGATACGCAGTATTTT.

This clonotype turned up a few times. CDR3 region: CASSEGEWAENTEAFF. As DNA, the CDR3 is TGTGCCAGCAGTGAAGGGGAATGGGCAGAGAACACTGAAGCTTTCTTT. The chain carries TRBV25-1 and TRBJ1-1, with unresolved D. Germline loops: CDR1 MGHDK, CDR2 SYGVNS. The CDR3 is 16 amino acids. The V end lost 2 bases, the J end lost 1 base, and 14 bases lay between the germline ends.

This clonotype came up a few times. The CDR3 DNA is TGTGCCAGCACTACCACCTCCTACAATGAGCAGTACTTC. It codes for CASTTTSYNEQYF. V and J are TRBV6-2 or TRBV6-3 and TRBJ2-5; D uncertain. Deletions cut 7 bases from V and 11 bases from J, with 20 bases between. The germline V gene has CDR1 MNHEY and CDR2 SVGEGT. The CDR3 sequence is 13 residues long.

V and J are TRBV27 and TRBJ2-1; 9 bases map to TRBD2. J gave up 6 bases and V 3 bases, and 6 bases lay outside the gene matches. Germline V CDR1 and CDR2: MNHEY, SMNVEV (reference sequence). The length of the CDR3 is 15 residues. For the CDR3, the DNA is TGTGCCAGCAGTTTTGATCTAGCGGGGAGCAATGAGCAGTTCTTC. It specifies CASSFDLAGSNEQFF.

The chain is built from TRBV20-1 and TRBJ1-3; no firm D call. There are 14 residues in the CDR3. Between the trimmed V and J ends, which lost 6 bases and 0 bases, there was a span of 12 bases. The germline V gene has CDR1 DFQATT and CDR2 SNEGSKA (reference sequence). CDR3 DNA: TGCAGTGCCCGCTCCCCAGCCTCTGGAAACACCATATATTTT. Its translation is CSARSPASGNTIYF.

CDR3 nucleotides: TGTGCCAGTAGTACCCTAACGGCCGGGGAGCTGTTTTTT. Translated, it gives CASSTLTAGELFF. V and J are TRBV19 and TRBJ2-2; D is undetermined. Per germline, CDR1 LNHDA and CDR2 SQIVND (reference sequence). V lost 4 bases and J 6 bases, leaving 9 bases between the germline ends. This CDR3 has 13 amino acids. The variable domain in full, completed from reference TRBV19 and TRBJ2-2, reads DGGITQSPKYLFRKEGQNVTLSCEQNLNHDAMYWYRQDPGQGLRLIYYSQIVNDFQKGDIAEGYSVSREKKESFPLTVTSAQKNPTAFYLCASSTLTAGELFFGEGSRLTVL.

This chain joins TRBV9 and TRBJ1-1, with a tentative D call TRBD1 (6 bases). The germline CDR1 and CDR2 sequences are SGDLS and YYNGEE. This CDR3 has 14 residues. V was shortened by 2 bases and J by 9 bases, with 17 bases between the two germline ends. As DNA, the CDR3 is TGTGCCAGCAGCGTGAGGGGGGGGGAGGATAAAGCTTTCTTT. Encoded protein: CASSVRGGEDKAFF.

This chain links TRBV7-9 with TRBJ2-5; tentatively, D is TRBD2 (6 bases). V was trimmed by 7 bases and J by 5 bases, leaving 11 bases between them. There are 12 residues in the CDR3. The germline V gene has CDR1 SEHNR and CDR2 FQNEAQ (reference sequence). The CDR3 loop is CASTYSGETQYF. As DNA, the CDR3 is TGTGCCAGCACCTACAGCGGGGAGACCCAGTACTTC.

The chain links TRBV20-1 to TRBJ2-5; 7 positions match TRBD1. CDR3 length equals 11 residues. V lost 8 bases to trimming and J lost 3 bases; unmatched junction nucleotides: 3. Germline V CDR1 and CDR2: DFQATT, SNEGSKA (reference sequence). The CDR3 nucleotides read TGCAGTTACAGGGGAGAAGAGACCCAGTACTTC. Its protein product is CSYRGEETQYF.

The CDR3 DNA is TGCAGCGTTGAAGATCTTAAGGACAGGGTGACCGGGGAGCTGTTTTTT. As protein: CSVEDLKDRVTGELFF. V is TRBV29-1 and J is TRBJ2-2; TRBD1 matches 8 bases. Losses at the gene ends were 0 bases for V and 5 bases for J; bases not matched to a gene: 8. Germline assignment: CDR1 SQVTM and CDR2 ANQGSEA. The CDR3 has 16 residues.

The table lists this clonotype with a few counts. The DNA of the CDR3 is TGCAGCGTTTGGGGAGGGGGCGCAGATACGCAGTATTTT. Translated: CSVWGGGADTQYF. This sequence joins TRBV29-1 and TRBJ2-3, with D perhaps assigned TRBD1 or TRBD2 (7 bases each). Germline assignment: CDR1 SQVTM and CDR2 ANQGSEA. The CDR3 extends over 13 amino acids. The V gene lost 5 bases and the J gene lost 4 bases, with 13 bases spanning the gap.

The chain couples TRBV5-1 to TRBJ2-5; D is ambiguous. Germline assignment: CDR1 SGHRS and CDR2 YFSETQ. V lost 4 bases, J lost 1 base, and 8 bases lay in between. This CDR3 contains 13 residues. The CDR3 sequence: CASSMTVQETQYF. The CDR3, as DNA: TGCGCCAGCAGCATGACTGTCCAAGAGACCCAGTACTTC.

This CDR3 reads CASSDDRAFNNEQFF. The CDR3 region has the DNA TGTGCCAGCAGCGACGACAGGGCTTTTAACAATGAGCAGTTCTTC. This chain connects TRBV7-9 to TRBJ2-1; TRBD1 aligns across 7 bases. V gave up 5 bases and J gave up 5 bases; unmatched junction bases: 9. Per the germline V gene, CDR1 is SEHNR and CDR2 is FQNEAQ (reference sequence). This CDR3 has 15 residues.

The sample holds many counts of this clonotype. The chain has TRBV21-1 and TRBJ2-5; no check of the table's D call, TRBD1, against the DNA was made. TRBV21-1 is a pseudogene. The CDR3 spans 16 residues. The CDR3 sequence is CASSNPDRNFQETQYF. CDR3 bases: TGTGCCAGCAGCAACCCAGACAGAAACTTTCAAGAGACCCAGTACTTC.